Shown below are 25 T cell receptor beta chains from a single sample sequenced in a study of cytomegalovirus exposure and HLA in healthy donors. Both 60 Vbeta primers and 13 Jbeta primers went into the PCR. Sequenced by immunoSEQ multiplex PCR; TCRdb stores in-frame clones only, minus some. The sample consists of 90,000 to 110,000 clones, over 70% of them appearing once. Sequenced input: PBMCs. The receptors here all came from a male donor in good health and CMV-seronegative.

The chain couples TRBV7-9 to TRBJ2-1, with 10 bases that match TRBD2. The V and J ends lost 3 bases and 8 bases, in that order; junction bases with no gene match: 10. The CDR3 runs to 16 residues. Per germline, CDR1 SEHNR and CDR2 FQNEAQ (reference sequence). The CDR3 sequence is CASSFGASGSIYEQFF. CDR3 nucleotides: TGTGCCAGCAGCTTTGGGGCTAGCGGGAGTATCTATGAGCAGTTCTTC. The variable domain in full, with the rest retrieved from reference TRBV7-9 and TRBJ2-1, is DTGVSQNPRHKITKRGQNVTFRCDPISEHNRLYWYRQTLGQGPEFLTYFQNEAQLEKSRLLSDRFSAERPKGSFSTLEIQRTEQGDSAMYLCASSFGASGSIYEQFFGPGTRLTVL.

The rearrangement joins TRBV5-1 to TRBJ1-5, with TRBD1 as a possible D gene (6 bases). Trimming left V 0 bases short and J 5 bases short, with 18 bases between. The CDR3 runs to 17 residues. Germline CDR1 SGHRS, CDR2 YFSETQ. This CDR3 is CASSLVPSQGWDQPQHF. CDR3 coding DNA: TGCGCCAGCAGCTTGGTGCCGTCACAGGGATGGGATCAGCCCCAGCATTTT.

The rearrangement uses TRBV15 and TRBJ2-2; 8 bases are a match to TRBD2. The CDR3 runs 16 residues. In germline, CDR1 is LNHNV, CDR2 YYDKDF (reference sequence). With 0 bases clipped from V and 7 bases from J, the junction kept 7 bases outside the gene matches. The CDR3 nucleotides read TGTGCCACCAGCAGAGACCCGGGAGGGCCAAGCGGGGAGCTGTTTTTT. Amino acid sequence: CATSRDPGGPSGELFF.

The DNA of the CDR3 is TGTGCTAGTGGTTTGTTTATCCGGGACAGGGTCTCGTCCCCAAACTCCTACAATGAGCAGTTCTTC. Amino acid sequence: CASGLFIRDRVSSPNSYNEQFF. This chain connects TRBV12-5 to TRBJ2-1; the match to TRBD1 covers 9 bases. The CDR3 has 22 amino acids. Trimming at V came to 2 bases and at J to 0 bases, leaving 20 bases not matched to a gene. Germline CDR1 and CDR2: LGHNT and FRNRAP.

CDR3 bases: TGTGCCAGCAGCTTAGTGGCTAGCGGAAACACCGGGGAGCTGTTTTTT. Residues: CASSLVASGNTGELFF. The V and J genes are TRBV7-8 and TRBJ2-2; 7 bases align to TRBD2. Unmatched junction bases numbered 4, after V lost 1 base and J lost 2 bases. Looked up from germline, CDR1 is SGHVS and CDR2 is FQNEAQ. This CDR3 spans 16 amino acids.

This clone was observed a handful of times. The genes are TRBV11-2 and TRBJ2-5; 7 nucleotides align to TRBD2. V shed 4 bases, J shed 5 bases, and the junction held 13 bases outside the gene matches. The CDR3 sequence is 16 residues long. Germline V gene data show CDR1 as SGHAT and CDR2 as FQNNGV. In DNA, the CDR3 is TGTGCCAGCAGCTCCTTCTCTGGCGGGAGTGGGGAGACCCAGTACTTC. This translates into CASSSFSGGSGETQYF.

The chain couples TRBV30 to TRBJ1-5; D may be TRBD1 (5 bases). Germline values: CDR1 GTSNPN, CDR2 SVGIG (reference sequence). This CDR3 is built from 13 residues. V was shortened by 8 bases and J by 4 bases, with 15 bases between the two germline ends. The CDR3 DNA reads as TGTGCCGGAGGGACGGGGCCAAATCAGCCCCAGCATTTT. This encodes CAGGTGPNQPQHF.

The gene calls are TRBV27 and TRBJ1-1; D is possibly TRBD1 (6 bases). V was shortened by 6 bases and J by 6 bases, with 14 bases between the two germline ends. Germline V gives CDR1 MNHEY, CDR2 SMNVEV (reference sequence). This CDR3 spans 13 amino acids. This CDR3 is CASRITTGSEAFF. CDR3 DNA: TGTGCCAGCAGAATAACAACAGGGTCTGAAGCTTTCTTT.

V usage is TRBV7-2 and J usage is TRBJ2-7; D may be TRBD2 (5 bases). Germline assignment: CDR1 SGHTA and CDR2 FQGNSA. This CDR3 is built from 14 residues. The germline V and J ends were trimmed by 3 bases and 1 base, with 10 bases remaining between them. The CDR3 nucleotides read TGTGCCAGCAGCTTTCCGGGATTATCCTACGAGCAGTACTTC. Its translation: CASSFPGLSYEQYF.

This clone was observed once. This chain joins TRBV7-2 and TRBJ2-7; 13 bases align to TRBD2. V dropped 3 bases and J dropped 0; count of bases not matched to a gene: 11. The germline gives CDR1 SGHTA, CDR2 FQGNSA. The CDR3 extends over 19 amino acids. CDR3 DNA: TGTGCCAGCAGCTTTATACCGGGACTAGCGGGACCCCGCTCCTACGAGCAGTACTTC. Amino acid sequence: CASSFIPGLAGPRSYEQYF.

The chain carries TRBV27 and TRBJ1-6; D uncertain. CDR3 length equals 15 residues. Germline CDR1 is MNHEY and CDR2 is SMNVEV (reference sequence). V was trimmed by 2 bases and J by 4 bases, leaving 9 bases between them. CDR3 coding DNA: TGTGCCAGCAGTTTACAAACGGAGTATAATTCACCCCTCCACTTT. This encodes CASSLQTEYNSPLHF.

The chain employs TRBV10-3 and TRBJ2-3; D is unclear. This CDR3 is built from 11 residues. Germline-derived CDR1 and CDR2 are ENHRY and SYGVKD. Deletions cut 6 bases from V and 2 bases from J, with 3 bases between. The CDR3 spells CAISLTDTQYF. For the CDR3, the DNA is TGTGCCATCAGCCTCACAGATACGCAGTATTTT.

This clone was counted a single time. The chain couples TRBV4-2 to TRBJ1-1; no clear D. The germline CDR1 and CDR2 sequences are LGHNA and YNFKEQ. This CDR3 spans 14 amino acids. V was pared by 0 bases and J by 3 bases, with 8 bases between. The CDR3 here is CASSQDGRDTEAFF. The CDR3 DNA follows: TGTGCCAGCAGCCAAGATGGGAGGGACACTGAAGCTTTCTTT.

The chain employs TRBV7-3 and TRBJ2-3; D is uncertain. The CDR3 is 12 residues long. Trimming removed 2 bases from V and 6 bases from J, with 6 bases in between. The germline gives CDR1 SGHTA, CDR2 FQGTGA. CDR3: CASSLSPDTQYF. The CDR3 nucleotides are TGTGCCAGCAGCTTATCTCCGGATACGCAGTATTTT. Combining the CDR3 with reference TRBV7-3 and TRBJ2-3 gives the whole variable domain GAGVSQTPSNKVTEKGKYVELRCDPISGHTALYWYRQSLGQGPEFLIYFQGTGAADDSGLPNDRFFAVRPEGSVSTLKIQRTERGDSAVYLCASSLSPDTQYFGPGTRLTVL.

V gene TRBV6-1 combines with J gene TRBJ1-1, with a weak D call TRBD1 (6 bases). The CDR3 covers 16 residues. Germline assignment: CDR1 MNHNS and CDR2 SASEGT. Trimming pared 3 bases from V and 3 bases from J, leaving 17 bases between. This chain's CDR3 is CASSDPVQGRYTEAFF. The CDR3 nucleotides are TGTGCCAGCAGTGATCCCGTACAGGGACGGTACACTGAAGCTTTCTTT.

The table lists this clone with a few counts. The chain uses TRBV7-2 and TRBJ1-2, with TRBD1 matching over 10 bases. Looked up from germline, CDR1 is SGHTA and CDR2 is FQGNSA. The CDR3 length is 15 residues. V dropped 3 bases and J dropped 4; count of bases not matched to a gene: 5. The CDR3 spells CASSFDRGRVYGYTF. The CDR3, as DNA: TGTGCCAGCAGCTTCGACAGGGGGCGAGTCTATGGCTACACCTTC.

This clone showed up just once. V usage is TRBV28 and J usage is TRBJ2-5; unclear D gene. Germline CDR1 is MDHEN and CDR2 is SYDVKM. The CDR3 has 13 residues. V was pared by 4 bases and J by 3 bases, with 9 bases between. As DNA, the CDR3 is TGTGCCAGCAGTTCTAGAACGAAAGAGACCCAGTACTTC. It is translated as CASSSRTKETQYF.

The V gene is TRBV4-1, the J gene TRBJ2-3; D might be TRBD2 (6 bases). The germline gives CDR1 MGHRA, CDR2 YSYEKL. The CDR3 loop spans 15 amino acids. V was pared by 0 bases and J by 7 bases, with 14 bases between. CDR3 nucleotides: TGCGCCAGCAGCCAAGAGGGACTTGCATCAAATACGCAGTATTTT. This translates into CASSQEGLASNTQYF.

This clone occurred once. This sequence joins TRBV6-6 and TRBJ2-7; a weak D match, TRBD2 (6 bases). Germline CDR1 is MNHNY and CDR2 is SVGAGI (reference sequence). This CDR3 contains 13 residues. V was cut by 2 bases and J by 3 bases, with 8 bases left in between. The CDR3 sequence: CASSYIGGYEQYF. CDR3 sequence (DNA): TGTGCCAGCAGTTACATCGGGGGCTACGAGCAGTACTTC.

This clone was counted between two and nine times. CDR3: CASSQGPAGGAGTGELFF. The CDR3 DNA sequence: TGTGCCAGCAGCCAAGGCCCGGCAGGGGGCGCCGGTACCGGGGAGCTGTTTTTT. V usage is TRBV4-2 and J usage is TRBJ2-2; 8 bases are shared with TRBD1. The germline CDR1 and CDR2 sequences are LGHNA and YNFKEQ. The trim removed 1 base at V and 5 bases at J, leaving 12 bases unmatched. The CDR3 has 18 amino acids.

The rearrangement uses TRBV4-1 and TRBJ2-1, with 10 bases that match TRBD1. Germline CDR1 is MGHRA and CDR2 is YSYEKL. V gave up 4 bases and J gave up 5 bases; unmatched junction bases: 8. This CDR3 has 16 amino acids. The CDR3 protein is CASSRGRGQGNNEQFF. The CDR3 coding sequence is TGCGCCAGCAGCCGAGGGAGGGGACAGGGGAACAATGAGCAGTTCTTC.

As for this clone: A read error may produce the germline difference seen at one junction end. The chain recombines TRBV7-9 with TRBJ2-5; no definite D call. Germline CDR1 reads SEHNR; CDR2 reads FQNEAQ (reference sequence). The CDR3 is 13 residues long. The CDR3 nucleotides are TGTTCCAGCAGCTTTGTAGCCGGAGAGGCCCAGTACTTC. This sequence encodes CSSSFVAGEAQYF.

CDR3 DNA: TGTGCCAGCAGCACTGGACTAGCGGGCGGCGGGACAGATACGCAGTATTTT. Translation: CASSTGLAGGGTDTQYF. The chain joins TRBV5-4 to TRBJ2-3; 11 bases align to TRBD2. V lost 4 bases and J lost 3; bases outside the gene matches: 10. Germline V CDR1 and CDR2: SGHNT, YYREEE (reference sequence). The CDR3 runs to 17 residues.

J is TRBJ1-1 and V is TRBV28; tentatively, D is TRBD1 (6 bases). The CDR3 is made up of 14 amino acids. V was shortened by 7 bases and J by 1 base, with 13 bases between the two germline ends. Germline lookup yields CDR1 MDHEN and CDR2 SYDVKM. CDR3 amino acids: CASTRGGWNTEAFF. As DNA, the CDR3 is TGTGCCAGCACCCGCGGGGGCTGGAACACTGAAGCTTTCTTT.

The chain combines TRBV2 with TRBJ1-1; maybe TRBD1 (6 bases). Between the trimmed V and J ends, which lost 0 bases and 5 bases, there was a span of 13 bases. The V gene's germline CDR1 is SNHLY and CDR2 FYNNEI. This CDR3 is 15 amino acids long. In DNA, the CDR3 is TGTGCCAGCAGTGAAGCTACAGGGATGGGGACTGAAGCTTTCTTT. Translated, it gives CASSEATGMGTEAFF.